Detailed here is one T cell receptor beta chain. The assay was immunoSEQ multiplex PCR, and TCRdb's table has in-frame clones only and misses some. The repertoire consists of 150,000 to 200,000 clones, with about four fifths occurring once and the leading ten covering under 4%. This record belongs to a study of blood T cell repertoires in COVID-19. About the research overall: Both acute and convalescent COVID-19 samples were obtained from the United States, Italy and Spain. The analysed material was cDNA or gDNA that came from T cells, B-cell-depleted T cells, or PBMCs.

Allocation to cohorts depended on clinical history reported by the participants. The CDR3 is 16 residues long. Germline CDR1 reads SGHTA; CDR2 reads FQGNSA. V was clipped by 5 bases and J by 0 bases, with 13 bases between them. The specimen sequenced was PBMCs or T cells enriched from blood (not recorded which). The chain combines TRBV7-2 with TRBJ1-4; D not resolved. The sequence was collected from a woman aged 30 to 39 who had been exposed to COVID-19. CDR3 in DNA: TGTGCCAGCAGCGGAAGACCGCTAGCAACTAATGAAAAACTGTTTTTT. It encodes CASSGRPLATNEKLFF.